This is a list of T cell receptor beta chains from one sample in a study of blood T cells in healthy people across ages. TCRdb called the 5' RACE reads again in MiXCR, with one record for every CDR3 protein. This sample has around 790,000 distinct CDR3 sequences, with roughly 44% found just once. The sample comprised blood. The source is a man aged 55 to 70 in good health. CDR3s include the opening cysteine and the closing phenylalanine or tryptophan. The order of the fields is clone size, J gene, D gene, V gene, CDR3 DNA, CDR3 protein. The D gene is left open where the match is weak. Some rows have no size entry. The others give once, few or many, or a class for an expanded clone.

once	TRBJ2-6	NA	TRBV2	TGTGCCAGCAGTGATGGCCTCAGAAGCTCTGGGGCCAACGTCCTGACTTTC	CASSDGLRSSGANVLTF
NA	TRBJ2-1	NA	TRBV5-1	TGCGCCAGCAGCTTGCAGGGTTCGGACTACAATGAGCAGTTCTTC	CASSLQGSDYNEQFF
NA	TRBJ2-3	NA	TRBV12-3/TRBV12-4	TGTGCCAGCAGTCCCGCCCCGGGACCCGATAGCACAGATACGCAGTATTTT	CASSPAPGPDSTDTQYF
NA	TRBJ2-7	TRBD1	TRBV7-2	TGTGCCAGCAGAAAGGGACAGAGCTCCTACGAGCAGTACTTC	CASRKGQSSYEQYF
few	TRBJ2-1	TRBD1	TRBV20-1	TGCAGTGCTAGAGAGACCCCGACAGGGTCCAATGAGCAGTTCTTC	CSARETPTGSNEQFF
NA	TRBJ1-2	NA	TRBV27	TGTGCCAGCAGTTTATCGTCCCAGGGCTATGGCTACACCTTC	CASSLSSQGYGYTF
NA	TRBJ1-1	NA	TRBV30	TGTGCCTGGAGCCACATGTATAACACTGAAGCTTTCTTT	CAWSHMYNTEAFF
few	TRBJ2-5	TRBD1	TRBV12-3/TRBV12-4	TGTGCCAGCAGTTACAGGGGTTGGACCCAGTACTTC	CASSYRGWTQYF
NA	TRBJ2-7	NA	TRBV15	TGTGCCACCAGCACAGCGTCCAGGTTGTACGAGCAGTACTTC	CATSTASRLYEQYF
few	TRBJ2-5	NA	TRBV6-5	TGTGCCAGCCGCAAGGCCCATGGAGAGACCCAGTACTTC	CASRKAHGETQYF
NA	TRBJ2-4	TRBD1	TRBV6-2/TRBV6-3	TGTGCCAGCAGAACACAGGGGGGACTAGCCAAAAACATTCAGTACTTC	CASRTQGGLAKNIQYF
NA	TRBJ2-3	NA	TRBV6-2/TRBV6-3	TGTGCCAGCACCAGCGGATCAGATACGCAGTATTTT	CASTSGSDTQYF
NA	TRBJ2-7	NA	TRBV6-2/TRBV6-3	TGTGCCAGCAGTTACGCAGTAACCTACGAGCAGTACTTC	CASSYAVTYEQYF
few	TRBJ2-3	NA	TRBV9	TGTGCCAGCAGCGCTAGCGAGTCGCCGGTCACAGATACGCAGTATTTT	CASSASESPVTDTQYF
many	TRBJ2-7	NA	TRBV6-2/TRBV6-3	TGTGCCAGCAGTGGGACGCCGAGGTCCTACGAGCAGTACTTC	CASSGTPRSYEQYF
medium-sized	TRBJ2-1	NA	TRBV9	TGTGCCAGCACCCGAGAGGGTAAGAATGAGCAGTTCTTC	CASTREGKNEQFF
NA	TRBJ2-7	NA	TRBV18	TGTGCCAGCTCACCGACTGTAAGCTCCTACGAGCAGTACTTC	CASSPTVSSYEQYF
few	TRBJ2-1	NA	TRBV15	TGTGCCACCACCTTCGACGGCTTATCCTACAATGAGCAGTTCTTC	CATTFDGLSYNEQFF
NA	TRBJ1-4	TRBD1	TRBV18	TGTGCCAGCTCACCGGCCGGACAGGGATCGTCAACTAATGAAAAACTGTTTTTT	CASSPAGQGSSTNEKLFF
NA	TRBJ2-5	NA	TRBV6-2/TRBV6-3	TGTGCCAGCAGCAAGGCCGGGGGGCCGGTGGAGACCCAGTACTTC	CASSKAGGPVETQYF
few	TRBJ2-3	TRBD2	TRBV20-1	TGCAGTGCTACCCTTCGGGGGGACTACACAGATACGCAGTATTTT	CSATLRGDYTDTQYF
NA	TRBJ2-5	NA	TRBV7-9	TGTGCCAGCAGCTTAGTGCGGACGCTCCAAGAGACCCAGTACTTC	CASSLVRTLQETQYF
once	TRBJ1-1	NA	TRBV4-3	TGCGCCAGCAGCCCCACCCGGGGGGTTGCGATGAACACTGAAGCTTTCTTT	CASSPTRGVAMNTEAFF
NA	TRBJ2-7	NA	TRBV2	TGTGCCAGCAGTGAAGAGAGGGGTTACGAGCAGTACTTC	CASSEERGYEQYF
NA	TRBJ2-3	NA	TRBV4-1	TGCGCCAGCAGCCAAGGCCGAGCAGGAGATACGCAGTATTTT	CASSQGRAGDTQYF
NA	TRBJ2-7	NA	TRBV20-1	TGCAGTGCCCGGGACCACCATCCCGAGCAGTACTTC	CSARDHHPEQYF
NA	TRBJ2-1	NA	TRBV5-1	TGCGCCAGCAGCTTGGCCCGGGGATCTGGTGGGGTCGGCGATGAGCAGTTCTTC	CASSLARGSGGVGDEQFF
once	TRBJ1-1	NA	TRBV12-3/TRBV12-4	TGTGCCAGCACCGAAGGGACGATTGGGAGGGGTGAAGCTTTCTTT	CASTEGTIGRGEAFF
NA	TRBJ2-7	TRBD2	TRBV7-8	TGTGCCAGCAGCCCGCGGGGACTAGCGAATTACGAGCAGTACTTC	CASSPRGLANYEQYF
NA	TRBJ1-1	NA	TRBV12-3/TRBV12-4	TGTGCCAGCAGTAGAGGCGATGGGAACACTGAAGCTTTCTTT	CASSRGDGNTEAFF
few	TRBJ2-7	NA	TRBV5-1	TGCGCCAGCAGTACAGGGTCCCGCTACGAGCAGTACTTC	CASSTGSRYEQYF
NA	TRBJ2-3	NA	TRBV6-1	TGTGCCAGCCAGAGAAACACAGATACGCAGTATTTT	CASQRNTDTQYF
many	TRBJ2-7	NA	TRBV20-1	TGCAGTGCCCTCGCGCCTAGTTCTACCTACGAGCAGTACTTC	CSALAPSSTYEQYF
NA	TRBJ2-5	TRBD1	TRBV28	TGTGCCAGCAGAACCCCCGGGACAGGTCGGACCCAGTACTTC	CASRTPGTGRTQYF
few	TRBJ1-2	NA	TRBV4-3	TGCGCCAGCAGCCAAGACAGGCTTTCCGGCTACACCTTC	CASSQDRLSGYTF
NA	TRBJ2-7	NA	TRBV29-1	TGCAGCGTTGACGGGGACGGTACTCGGGAGCAGTACTTC	CSVDGDGTREQYF
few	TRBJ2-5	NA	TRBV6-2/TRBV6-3	TGTGCCAGCAGTTATAGTGTGGAGTTGGGGCAGTACTTC	CASSYSVELGQYF
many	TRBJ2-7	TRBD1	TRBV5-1	TGCGCCAGCAGCTTGGGGACAGGGGGTCTCCACGAGCAGTACTTC	CASSLGTGGLHEQYF
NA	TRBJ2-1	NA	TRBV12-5	TGTGCTAGTGGTTTGGTATTGGGTGAGCAGTTCTTC	CASGLVLGEQFF
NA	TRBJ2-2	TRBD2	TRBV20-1	TGCAGTGCTAGAGCTCCGGGACTAGCGGTAACCGGGGAGCTGTTTTTT	CSARAPGLAVTGELFF
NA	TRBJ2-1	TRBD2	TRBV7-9	TGTGCCAGCAGCTTATACGGGACTAGCGGGTACGATGAGCAGTTCTTC	CASSLYGTSGYDEQFF
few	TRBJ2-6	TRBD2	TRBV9	TGTGCCAGCAGCACTCGGACTAGCGGGGGGGCGCGTGGGGCCAACGTCCTGACTTTC	CASSTRTSGGARGANVLTF
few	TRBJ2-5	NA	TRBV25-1	TGTGCCAGCGCCGGTGCCGGGCCTGGGACCCAGTACTTC	CASAGAGPGTQYF
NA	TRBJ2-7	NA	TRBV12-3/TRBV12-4	TGTGCCAGCAGTGGGCCCGGGACCCACTCCTACGAGCAGTACTTC	CASSGPGTHSYEQYF
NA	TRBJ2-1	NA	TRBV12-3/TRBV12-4	TGTGCCAGCAGTTTACGTGGGGGCGGAAATCCCTACAATGAGCAGTTCTTC	CASSLRGGGNPYNEQFF
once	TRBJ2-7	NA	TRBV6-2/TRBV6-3	TGTGCCAGCAGCCCCCGCGGCGCTTTGAGGTACGAGCAGTACTTC	CASSPRGALRYEQYF
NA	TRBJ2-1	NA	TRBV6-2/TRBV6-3	TGTGCCAGCAAAACCCAGAGCTCCTACAATGAGCAGTTCTTC	CASKTQSSYNEQFF
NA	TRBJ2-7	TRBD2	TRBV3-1	TGTGCCAGGGGCGGGAGAGCGGGGGCCACCTACGAGCAGTACTTC	CARGGRAGATYEQYF